The TCR beta chain described here comes from a study of T cell changes during pregnancy in multiple sclerosis. The germline V and J ends were trimmed by 6 bases and 0 bases, with 15 bases remaining between them. CDR3 length equals 15 residues. Germline V gives CDR1 LNHDA, CDR2 SQIVND (reference sequence). Produced via immunoSEQ multiplex PCR; TCRdb's table is partial and in-frame only. There are some 74,000 clones in the sample; almost 95% occur only once, and over 2% lies in the top ten. This TCR was recovered from a female donor with multiple sclerosis, enrolled in a pregnancy study. The sample was peripheral blood, taken before pregnancy. V gene TRBV19 combines with J gene TRBJ2-7, with TRBD2 as a possible D gene (5 bases). The CDR3 here is CASSNGLQSSYEQYF. The CDR3 DNA follows: TGTGCCAGTAGCAACGGACTCCAGAGCTCCTACGAGCAGTACTTC.